This T cell receptor (beta chain) was sequenced for a study of blood T cell repertoires in COVID-19. In the study overall: Some COVID-19 samples were acute and others convalescent; all came from the United States, Italy and Spain. T cells, B-cell-depleted T cells, or PBMCs supplied cDNA or gDNA.

Per the original data handling: Reference gene primer amplification yielded estimated nucleated cell counts. This table comes from immunoSEQ multiplex PCR, and its TCRdb copy is limited to in-frame clones, with some not included. The V and J calls and clone size come from that table; D and trimming were worked out from the DNA. The sample carries some 58,000 clones, about nine tenths recorded once. Looked up from germline, CDR1 is KGHDR and CDR2 is SFDVKD. There are 14 residues in the CDR3. V dropped 9 bases and J dropped 7; count of bases not matched to a gene: 7. The sample was peripheral blood. The chain has TRBV24-1 and TRBJ2-1, with 11 bases fitting TRBD2. The source is a man aged 45-65 years with active COVID-19. CDR3 sequence reads: CATRGLAEGNEQFF. The CDR3 DNA reads TGTGCCACCCGGGGACTAGCGGAGGGGAATGAGCAGTTCTTC.